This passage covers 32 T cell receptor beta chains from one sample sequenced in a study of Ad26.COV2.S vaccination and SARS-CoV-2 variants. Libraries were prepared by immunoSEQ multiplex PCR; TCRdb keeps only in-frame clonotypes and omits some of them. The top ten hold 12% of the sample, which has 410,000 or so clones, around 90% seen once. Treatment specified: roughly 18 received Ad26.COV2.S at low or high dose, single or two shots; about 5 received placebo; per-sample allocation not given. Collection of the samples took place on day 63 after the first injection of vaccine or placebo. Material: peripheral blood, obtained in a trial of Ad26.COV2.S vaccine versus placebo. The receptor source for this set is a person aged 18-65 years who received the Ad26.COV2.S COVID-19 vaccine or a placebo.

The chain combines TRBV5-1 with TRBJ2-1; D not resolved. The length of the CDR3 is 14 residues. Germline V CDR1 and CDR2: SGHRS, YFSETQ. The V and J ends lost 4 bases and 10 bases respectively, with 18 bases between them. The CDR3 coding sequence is TGCGCCAGCAGCCCTCCAAGCCCCAGCGTCGAGCAGTTCTTC. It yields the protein CASSPPSPSVEQFF.

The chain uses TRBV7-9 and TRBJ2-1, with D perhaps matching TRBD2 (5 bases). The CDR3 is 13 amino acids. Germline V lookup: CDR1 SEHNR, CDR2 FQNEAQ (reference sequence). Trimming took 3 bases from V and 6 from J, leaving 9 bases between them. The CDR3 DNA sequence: TGTGCCAGCAGCTTCGGGGAGACCAATGAGCAGTTCTTC. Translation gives CASSFGETNEQFF. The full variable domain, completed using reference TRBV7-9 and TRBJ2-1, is DTGVSQNPRHKITKRGQNVTFRCDPISEHNRLYWYRQTLGQGPEFLTYFQNEAQLEKSRLLSDRFSAERPKGSFSTLEIQRTEQGDSAMYLCASSFGETNEQFFGPGTRLTVL.

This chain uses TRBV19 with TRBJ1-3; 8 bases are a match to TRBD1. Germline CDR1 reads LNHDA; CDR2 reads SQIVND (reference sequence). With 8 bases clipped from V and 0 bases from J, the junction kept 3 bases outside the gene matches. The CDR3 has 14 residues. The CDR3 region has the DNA TGTGCCAGTTACGGACAGGGCTCTGGAAACACCATATATTTT. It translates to CASYGQGSGNTIYF.

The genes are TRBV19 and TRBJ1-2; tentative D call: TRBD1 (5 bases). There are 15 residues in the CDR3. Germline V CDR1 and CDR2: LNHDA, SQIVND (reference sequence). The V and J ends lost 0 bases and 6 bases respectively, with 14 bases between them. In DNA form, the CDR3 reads TGTGCCAGTAGTATAGATCTCCAGGGAACAAATGGCTACACCTTC. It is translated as CASSIDLQGTNGYTF.

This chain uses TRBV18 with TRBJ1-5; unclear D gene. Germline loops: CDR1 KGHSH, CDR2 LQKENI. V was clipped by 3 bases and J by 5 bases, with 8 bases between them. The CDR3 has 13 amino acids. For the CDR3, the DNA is TGTGCCAGCTCACCCTACAACGATCAGCCCCAGCATTTT. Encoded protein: CASSPYNDQPQHF. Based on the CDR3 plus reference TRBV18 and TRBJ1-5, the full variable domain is NAGVMQNPRHLVRRRGQEARLRCSPMKGHSHVYWYRQLPEEGLKFMVYLQKENIIDESGMPKERFSAEFPKEGPSILRIQQVVRGDSAAYFCASSPYNDQPQHFGDGTRLSIL.

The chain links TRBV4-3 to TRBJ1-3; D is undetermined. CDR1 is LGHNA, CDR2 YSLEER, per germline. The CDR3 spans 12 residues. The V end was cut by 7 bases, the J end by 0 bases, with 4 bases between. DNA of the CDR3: TGCGCCAGCAAGAGCTCTGGAAACACCATATATTTT. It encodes CASKSSGNTIYF.

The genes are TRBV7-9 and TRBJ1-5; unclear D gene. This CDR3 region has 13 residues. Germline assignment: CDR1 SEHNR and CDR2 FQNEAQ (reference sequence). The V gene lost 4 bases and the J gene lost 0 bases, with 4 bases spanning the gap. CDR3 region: CASSSGSNQPQHF. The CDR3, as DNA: TGTGCCAGCAGCTCCGGTAGCAATCAGCCCCAGCATTTT. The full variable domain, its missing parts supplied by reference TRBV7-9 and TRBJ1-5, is DTGVSQNPRHKITKRGQNVTFRCDPISEHNRLYWYRQTLGQGPEFLTYFQNEAQLEKSRLLSDRFSAERPKGSFSTLEIQRTEQGDSAMYLCASSSGSNQPQHFGDGTRLSIL.

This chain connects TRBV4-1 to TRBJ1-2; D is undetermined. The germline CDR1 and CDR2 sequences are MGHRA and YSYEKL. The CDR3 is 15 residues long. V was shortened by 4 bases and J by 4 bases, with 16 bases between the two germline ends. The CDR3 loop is CASSLERGGIYGYTF. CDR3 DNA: TGCGCCAGCAGCCTGGAACGAGGCGGAATCTATGGCTACACCTTC.

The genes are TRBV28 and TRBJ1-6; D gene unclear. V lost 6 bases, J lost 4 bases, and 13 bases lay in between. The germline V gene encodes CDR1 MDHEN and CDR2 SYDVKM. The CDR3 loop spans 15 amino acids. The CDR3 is CASSQSPGYNSPLHF. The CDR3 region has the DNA TGTGCCAGCAGCCAATCTCCCGGGTATAATTCACCCCTCCACTTT. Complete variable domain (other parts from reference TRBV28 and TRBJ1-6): DVKVTQSSRYLVKRTGEKVFLECVQDMDHENMFWYRQDPGLGLRLIYFSYDVKMKEKGDIPEGYSVSREKKERFSLILESASTNQTSMYLCASSQSPGYNSPLHFGNGTRLTVT.

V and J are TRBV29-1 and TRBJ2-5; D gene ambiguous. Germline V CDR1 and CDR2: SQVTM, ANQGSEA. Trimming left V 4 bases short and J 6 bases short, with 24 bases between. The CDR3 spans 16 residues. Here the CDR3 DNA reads TGCAGCGTTGGATCAAATATCGGGCCCCAAAAGAAGACCCAGTACTTC. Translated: CSVGSNIGPQKKTQYF. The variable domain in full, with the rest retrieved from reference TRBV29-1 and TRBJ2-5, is SAVISQKPSRDICQRGTSLTIQCQVDSQVTMMFWYRQQPGQSLTLIATANQGSEATYESGFVIDKFPISRPNLTFSTLTVSNMSPEDSSIYLCSVGSNIGPQKKTQYFGPGTRLLVL.

The CDR3 nucleotides read TGCGCCAGCAGCCAACTCGACAGGAACACTGAAGCTTTCTTT. Protein: CASSQLDRNTEAFF. The chain is built from TRBV4-1 and TRBJ1-1; TRBD1 might be the D (5 bases). CDR1 MGHRA and CDR2 YSYEKL come from the germline V gene. With 2 bases removed from V and 1 base from J, the gap between germline ends came to 8 bases. The CDR3 extends over 14 amino acids.

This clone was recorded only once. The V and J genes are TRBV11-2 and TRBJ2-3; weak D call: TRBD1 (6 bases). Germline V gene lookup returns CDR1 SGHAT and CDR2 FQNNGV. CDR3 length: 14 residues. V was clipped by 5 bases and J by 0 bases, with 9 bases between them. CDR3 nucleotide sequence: TGTGCCAGCAGCCCGGGACATAGCACAGATACGCAGTATTTT. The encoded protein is CASSPGHSTDTQYF.

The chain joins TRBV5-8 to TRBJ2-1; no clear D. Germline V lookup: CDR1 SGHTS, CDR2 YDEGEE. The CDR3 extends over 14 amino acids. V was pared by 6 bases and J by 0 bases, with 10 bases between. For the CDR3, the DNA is TGTGCCAGCATTAGGGCCCCCTCCTACAATGAGCAGTTCTTC. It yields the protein CASIRAPSYNEQFF.

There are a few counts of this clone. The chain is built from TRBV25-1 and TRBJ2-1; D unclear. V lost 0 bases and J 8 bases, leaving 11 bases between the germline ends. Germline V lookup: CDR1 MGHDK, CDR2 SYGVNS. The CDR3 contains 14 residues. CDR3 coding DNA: TGTGCCAGCAGTGAATATTCCAGTACACATGAGCAGTTCTTC. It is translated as CASSEYSSTHEQFF.

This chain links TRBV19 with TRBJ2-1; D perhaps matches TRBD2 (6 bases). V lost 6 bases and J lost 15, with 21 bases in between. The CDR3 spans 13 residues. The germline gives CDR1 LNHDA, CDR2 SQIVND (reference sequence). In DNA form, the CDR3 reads TGTGCCAGTAGCGAACCTGGGAGGCAGGGTTGGTTCTTC. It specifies CASSEPGRQGWFF. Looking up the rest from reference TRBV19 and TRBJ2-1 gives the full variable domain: DGGITQSPKYLFRKEGQNVTLSCEQNLNHDAMYWYRQDPGQGLRLIYYSQIVNDFQKGDIAEGYSVSREKKESFPLTVTSAQKNPTAFYLCASSEPGRQGWFFGPGTRLTVL.

The CDR3 bases are TGTGCCAGCAGCGCGGGAGAGACCCAGTACTTC. This sequence encodes CASSAGETQYF. The J gene is TRBJ2-5, the V gene TRBV2, with D perhaps TRBD2 (5 bases). The CDR3 totals 11 residues. Germline V gene lookup returns CDR1 SNHLY and CDR2 FYNNEI. Trimming stripped 6 bases from V and 4 bases from J, with 6 bases between.

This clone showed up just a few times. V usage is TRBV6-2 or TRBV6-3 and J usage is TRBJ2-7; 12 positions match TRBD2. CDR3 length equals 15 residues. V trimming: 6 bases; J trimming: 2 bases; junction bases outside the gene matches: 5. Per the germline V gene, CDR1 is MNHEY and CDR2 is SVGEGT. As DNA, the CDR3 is TGTGCCAGCAGCCAGACTAGCGGGGGTCCCTACGAGCAGTACTTC. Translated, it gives CASSQTSGGPYEQYF.

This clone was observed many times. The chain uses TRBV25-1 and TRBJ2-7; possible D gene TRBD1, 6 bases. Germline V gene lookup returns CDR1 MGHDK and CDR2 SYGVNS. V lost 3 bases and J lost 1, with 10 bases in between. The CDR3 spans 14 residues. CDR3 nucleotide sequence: TGTGCCAGCAGTGAGGGACACCCTTCCTACGAGCAGTACTTC. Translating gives CASSEGHPSYEQYF.

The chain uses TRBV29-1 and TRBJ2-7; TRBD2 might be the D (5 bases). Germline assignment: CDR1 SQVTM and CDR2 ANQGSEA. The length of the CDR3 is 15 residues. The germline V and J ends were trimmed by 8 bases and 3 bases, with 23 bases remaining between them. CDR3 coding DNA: TGCAGCCCCGAGGGCAGGCCCCCCTCTAGCTACGAGCAGTACTTC. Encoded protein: CSPEGRPPSSYEQYF.

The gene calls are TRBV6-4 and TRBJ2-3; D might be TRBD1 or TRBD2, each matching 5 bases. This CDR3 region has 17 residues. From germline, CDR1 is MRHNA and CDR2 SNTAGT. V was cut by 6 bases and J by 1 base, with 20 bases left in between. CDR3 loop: CASSQGDGGLGTDTQYF. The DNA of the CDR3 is TGTGCCAGCAGCCAGGGTGATGGGGGATTAGGCACAGATACGCAGTATTTT.

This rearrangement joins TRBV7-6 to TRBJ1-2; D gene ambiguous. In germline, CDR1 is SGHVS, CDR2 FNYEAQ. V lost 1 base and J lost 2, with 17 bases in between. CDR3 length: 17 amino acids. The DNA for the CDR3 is TGTGCCAGCAGCTTAGAGGTGGCGGGCAGCTCAAACTATGGCTACACCTTC. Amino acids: CASSLEVAGSSNYGYTF.

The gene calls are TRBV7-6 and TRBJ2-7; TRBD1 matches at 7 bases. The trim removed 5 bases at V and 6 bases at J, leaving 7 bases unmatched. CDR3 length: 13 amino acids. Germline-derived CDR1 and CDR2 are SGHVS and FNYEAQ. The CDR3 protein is CASSVTGRGEQYF. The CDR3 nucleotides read TGTGCCAGCAGCGTGACAGGGAGAGGCGAGCAGTACTTC.

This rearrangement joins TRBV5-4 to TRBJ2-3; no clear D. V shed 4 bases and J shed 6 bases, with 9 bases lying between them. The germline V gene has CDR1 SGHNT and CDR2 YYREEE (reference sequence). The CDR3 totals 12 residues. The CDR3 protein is CASSGAQDTQYF. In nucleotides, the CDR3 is TGTGCCAGCAGCGGCGCTCAGGATACGCAGTATTTT. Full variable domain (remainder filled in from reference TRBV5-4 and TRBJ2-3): ETGVTQSPTHLIKTRGQQVTLRCSSQSGHNTVSWYQQALGQGPQFIFQYYREEENGRGNFPPRFSGLQFPNYSSELNVNALELDDSALYLCASSGAQDTQYFGPGTRLTVL.

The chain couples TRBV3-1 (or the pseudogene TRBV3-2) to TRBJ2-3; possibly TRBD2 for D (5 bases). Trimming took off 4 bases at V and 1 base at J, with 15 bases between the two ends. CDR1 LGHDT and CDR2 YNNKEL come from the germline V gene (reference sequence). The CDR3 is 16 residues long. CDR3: CASSPGIDGGTDTQYF. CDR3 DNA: TGTGCCAGCAGCCCTGGGATCGACGGGGGCACAGATACGCAGTATTTT.

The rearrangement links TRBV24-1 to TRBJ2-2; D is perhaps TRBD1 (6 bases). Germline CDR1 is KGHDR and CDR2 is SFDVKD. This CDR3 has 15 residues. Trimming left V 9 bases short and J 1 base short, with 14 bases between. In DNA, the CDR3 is TGTGCCACCGCAGGGGAGAGTGAGAACACCGGGGAGCTGTTTTTT. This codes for CATAGESENTGELFF.

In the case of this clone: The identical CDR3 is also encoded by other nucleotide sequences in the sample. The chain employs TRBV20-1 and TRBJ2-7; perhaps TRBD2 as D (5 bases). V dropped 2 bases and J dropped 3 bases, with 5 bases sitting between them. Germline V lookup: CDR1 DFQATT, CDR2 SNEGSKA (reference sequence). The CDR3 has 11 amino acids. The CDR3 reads CSARTSYEQYF. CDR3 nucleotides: TGCAGTGCTAGAACTAGCTACGAGCAGTACTTC.

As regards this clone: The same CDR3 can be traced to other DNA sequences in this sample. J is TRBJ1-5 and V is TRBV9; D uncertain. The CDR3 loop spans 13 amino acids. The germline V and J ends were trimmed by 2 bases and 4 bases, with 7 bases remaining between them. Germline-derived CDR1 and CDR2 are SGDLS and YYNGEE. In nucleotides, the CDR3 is TGTGCCAGCAGCGTTCGGGGTAATCAGCCCCAGCATTTT. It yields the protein CASSVRGNQPQHF.

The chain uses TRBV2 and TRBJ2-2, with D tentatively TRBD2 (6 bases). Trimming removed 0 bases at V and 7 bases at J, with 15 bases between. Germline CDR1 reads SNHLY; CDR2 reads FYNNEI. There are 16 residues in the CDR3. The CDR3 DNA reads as TGTGCCAGCAGTGAAGCGCTTCCGGGAGTCAGCGGGGAGCTGTTTTTT. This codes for CASSEALPGVSGELFF. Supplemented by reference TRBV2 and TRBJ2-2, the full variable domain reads EPEVTQTPSHQVTQMGQEVILRCVPISNHLYFYWYRQILGQKVEFLVSFYNNEISEKSEIFDDQFSVERPDGSNFTLKIRSTKLEDSAMYFCASSEALPGVSGELFFGEGSRLTVL.

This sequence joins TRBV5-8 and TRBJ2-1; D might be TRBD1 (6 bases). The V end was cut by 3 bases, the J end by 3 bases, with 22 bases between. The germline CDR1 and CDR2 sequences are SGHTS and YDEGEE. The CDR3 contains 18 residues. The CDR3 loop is CASSWGKGSWGLYNEQFF. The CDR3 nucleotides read TGTGCCAGCAGCTGGGGGAAGGGTAGCTGGGGGCTCTACAATGAGCAGTTCTTC.

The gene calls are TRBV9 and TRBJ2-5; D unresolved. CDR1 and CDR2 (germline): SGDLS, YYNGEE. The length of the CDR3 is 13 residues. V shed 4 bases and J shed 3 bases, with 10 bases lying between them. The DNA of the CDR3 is TGTGCCAGCAGCCTCGGGCTGAAAGAGACCCAGTACTTC. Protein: CASSLGLKETQYF.

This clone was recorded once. CDR3 bases: TGTGCCAGCAGCGTAGGAGCGGGAGCCCCAGAGACCCAGTACTTC. This sequence encodes CASSVGAGAPETQYF. This rearrangement joins TRBV9 to TRBJ2-5, with 8 bases aligning to TRBD2. Trimming removed 0 bases from V and 4 bases from J; junction bases left unmatched: 5. CDR1 SGDLS and CDR2 YYNGEE come from the germline V gene. This CDR3 has 15 residues.

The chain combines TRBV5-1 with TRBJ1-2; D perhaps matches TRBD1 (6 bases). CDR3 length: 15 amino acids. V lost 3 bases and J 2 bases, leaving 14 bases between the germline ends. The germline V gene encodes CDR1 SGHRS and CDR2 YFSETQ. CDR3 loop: CASSSSGQPNYGYTF. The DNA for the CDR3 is TGCGCCAGCAGCTCATCTGGACAGCCGAACTATGGCTACACCTTC.